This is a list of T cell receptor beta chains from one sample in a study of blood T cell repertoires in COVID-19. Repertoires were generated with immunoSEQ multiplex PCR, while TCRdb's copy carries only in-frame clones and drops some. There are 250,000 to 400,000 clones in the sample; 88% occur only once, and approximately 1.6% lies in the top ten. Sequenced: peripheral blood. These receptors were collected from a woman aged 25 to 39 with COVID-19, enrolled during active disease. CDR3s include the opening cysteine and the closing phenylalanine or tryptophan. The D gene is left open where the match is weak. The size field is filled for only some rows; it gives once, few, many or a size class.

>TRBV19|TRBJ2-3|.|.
TGTGCCAGTAGTCTACAGGGTGGTGGGGTCACAGATACGCAGTATTTT
CASSLQGGGVTDTQYF
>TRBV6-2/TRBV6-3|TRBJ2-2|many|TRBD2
TGTGCCAGCAGCCCCGTGACTAGCGGGGCCACCGGGGAGCTGTTTTTT
CASSPVTSGATGELFF
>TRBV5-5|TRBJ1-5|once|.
TGTGCCAGCAGCCCAGAGGGTCAGCCCCAGCATTTT
CASSPEGQPQHF
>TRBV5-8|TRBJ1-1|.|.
TGTGCCAGCAGCCATCTGGGGGGCACTGAAGCTTTCTTT
CASSHLGGTEAFF
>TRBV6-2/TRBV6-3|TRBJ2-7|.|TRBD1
TGTGCCAGCAGTTACGGGACAGGGCAATTCTACGAGCAGTACTTC
CASSYGTGQFYEQYF
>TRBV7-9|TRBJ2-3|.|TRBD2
TGTGCCAGCAGCTCACGACTAGCGGGGAGCACAGATACGCAGTATTTT
CASSSRLAGSTDTQYF
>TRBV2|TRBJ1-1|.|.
TGTGCCAGCTCCTGGGGGGGTCAGGCTGCGCGAACTGAAGCTTTCTTT
CASSWGGQAARTEAFF
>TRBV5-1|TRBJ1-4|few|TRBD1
TGCGCCAGCAGCTGGGACAGGGGGCGTGAAAAACTGTTTTTT
CASSWDRGREKLFF
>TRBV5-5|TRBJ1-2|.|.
TGTGCCAGCAGCTTGGATCTGGGGCACTATGGCTACACCTTC
CASSLDLGHYGYTF
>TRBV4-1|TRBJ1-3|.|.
TGCGCCAGCAGCCAAGAAACGGTACCTGGGCCCGGAAACACCATATATTTT
CASSQETVPGPGNTIYF
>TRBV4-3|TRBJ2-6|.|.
TGCGCCAGCAGCCAAGGTGGGGGGACTGGGGCCAACGTCCTGACTTTC
CASSQGGGTGANVLTF
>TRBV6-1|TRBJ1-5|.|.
TGTGCCAGCAGTGAAGGGTTGAGGGTTGGTCAGCCCCAGCATTTT
CASSEGLRVGQPQHF
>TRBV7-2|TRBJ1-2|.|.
TGTGCCAGCAGCCTAGGGGGAGGGACTTATGGCTACACCTTC
CASSLGGGTYGYTF
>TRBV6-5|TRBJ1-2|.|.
TGTGCCAGCCGACAAGCTAACTATGGCTACACCTTC
CASRQANYGYTF
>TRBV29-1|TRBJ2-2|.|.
TGCAGCGCCTTTGCTGGCGGCCACACCGGGGAGCTGTTTTTT
CSAFAGGHTGELFF
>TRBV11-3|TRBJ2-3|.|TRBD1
TGTGCCAGCAGCTCCCGGGGACAGGGCACAGATACGCAGTATTTT
CASSSRGQGTDTQYF
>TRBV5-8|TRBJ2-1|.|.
TGTGCCAGCAGCTTGGTGTGGGGTAGCGCAAGAAATTACAATGAGCAGTTCTTC
CASSLVWGSARNYNEQFF
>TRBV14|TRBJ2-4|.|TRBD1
TGTGCCAGCAGCCCCCAGGGGGACCTTCAGTACTTC
CASSPQGDLQYF
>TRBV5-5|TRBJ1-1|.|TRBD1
TGTGCCAGCAGCAGGGACAGGCCGAGCACTGAAGCTTTCTTT
CASSRDRPSTEAFF
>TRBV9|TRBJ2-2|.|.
TGTGCCAGCAGCGTAGTACCGGGTACGAACACCGGGGAGCTGTTTTTT
CASSVVPGTNTGELFF
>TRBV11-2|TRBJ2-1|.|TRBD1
TGTGCCAGCAGCTCCACCGGGACAGCCTTGGGTGAGCAGTTCTTC
CASSSTGTALGEQFF
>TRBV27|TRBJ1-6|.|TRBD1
TGTGCCAGCAGACAGATCCGGACAGGGTCGAATTCACCCCTCCACTTT
CASRQIRTGSNSPLHF
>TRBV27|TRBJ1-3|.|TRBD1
TGTGCCAGCAGTTTACGAGGGGGCGCGAACACCATATATTTT
CASSLRGGANTIYF
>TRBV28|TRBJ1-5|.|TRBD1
TGTGCCAGTGAACCGACAGGGAACTATCAGCCCCAGCATTTT
CASEPTGNYQPQHF
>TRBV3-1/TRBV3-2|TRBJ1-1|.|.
TGTGCCAGCAGCCAAGAGCCAGGGTCAGGGAACACTGAAGCTTTCTTT
CASSQEPGSGNTEAFF
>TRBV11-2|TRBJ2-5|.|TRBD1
TGTGCCAGCAGCTTCGGAGACAGGGAAGAGACCCAGTACTTC
CASSFGDREETQYF
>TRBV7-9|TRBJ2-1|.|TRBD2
TGTGCCAGCAGCTTCCCCGCCGTAGGACTAGCGGGTGATGAGCAGTTCTTC
CASSFPAVGLAGDEQFF
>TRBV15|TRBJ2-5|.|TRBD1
TGTGCCACCAGCAGGGACAGGGGGCGAGAGACCCAGTACTTC
CATSRDRGRETQYF
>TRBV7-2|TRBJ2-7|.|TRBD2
TGTGCCAGCAGCATTAGAGCTGGCGGGGGGGCTTACGAGCAGTACTTC
CASSIRAGGGAYEQYF
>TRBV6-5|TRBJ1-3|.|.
TGTGCCAGCTTGGAGGGAGGGAGCTCTGGAAACACCATATATTTT
CASLEGGSSGNTIYF
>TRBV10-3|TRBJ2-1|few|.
TGTGCCATCTCGTCTACCTCATTTAATGGTGAGCAGTTCTTC
CAISSTSFNGEQFF
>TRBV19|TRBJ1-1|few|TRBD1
TGTGCCAGTAGTGCCGGGACAGTTGAAGCTTTCTTT
CASSAGTVEAFF
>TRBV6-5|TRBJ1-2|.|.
TGTGCCAGCAGATCCCTCGGGTCTCTCTATGGCTACACCTTC
CASRSLGSLYGYTF
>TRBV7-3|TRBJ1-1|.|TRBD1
TGTGCCAGCAGCAGCACCCAGGGGGCGGGGGCTTTCTTT
CASSSTQGAGAFF
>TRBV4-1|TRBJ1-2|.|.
TGCGCCAGCAGCCAGGCCCCAGGGTCCTATGGCTACACCTTC
CASSQAPGSYGYTF
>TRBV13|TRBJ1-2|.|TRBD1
TGTGCCAGCAGCCGCAGGGGGCTGAGCTATGGCTACACCTTC
CASSRRGLSYGYTF
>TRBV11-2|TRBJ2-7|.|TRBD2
TGTGCCAGCAGCTCGGTAGCGGGGGGCTCCCACGAGCAGTACTTC
CASSSVAGGSHEQYF
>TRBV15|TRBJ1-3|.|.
TGTGCCACCAGACTTCCCCCAGGAAACACCATATATTTT
CATRLPPGNTIYF
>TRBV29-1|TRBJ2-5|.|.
TGCAGCGTAAGACAGACCCAAGAGACCCAGTACTTC
CSVRQTQETQYF
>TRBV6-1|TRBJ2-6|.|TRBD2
TGTGCCAGCAGTGACCCCCCGGGGGGGATCTCTGGGGCCAACGTCCTGACTTTC
CASSDPPGGISGANVLTF
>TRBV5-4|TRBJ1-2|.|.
TGTGCCAGCAGCTTGGATGGCAGGGGCTATGGCTACACCTTC
CASSLDGRGYGYTF
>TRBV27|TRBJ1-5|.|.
TGTGCCAGCAGTTTTGGACAATTTAGCAATCAGCCCCAGCATTTT
CASSFGQFSNQPQHF
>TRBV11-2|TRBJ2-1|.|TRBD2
TGTGCCAGCAGCTTGGGACGGGGGGGCCGGTCCTACAATGAGCAGTTCTTC
CASSLGRGGRSYNEQFF
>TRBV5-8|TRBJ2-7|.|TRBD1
TGTGCCAGCAGCCAGGGACAGCCCTACGAGCAGTACTTC
CASSQGQPYEQYF
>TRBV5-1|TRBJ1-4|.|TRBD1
TGCGCCAGCAGCTTCCACCCTACAGGGTCAGGGGGTGAAAAACTGTTTTTT
CASSFHPTGSGGEKLFF
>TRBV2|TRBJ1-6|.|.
TGTGCCAGCAGTGAAGGGGGGCGTTTGAATTCACCCCTCCACTTT
CASSEGGRLNSPLHF
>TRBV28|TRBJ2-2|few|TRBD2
TGTGCCAGCAGCCTGACTAGCGGTAACACCGGGGAGCTGTTTTTT
CASSLTSGNTGELFF
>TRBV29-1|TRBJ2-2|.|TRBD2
TGCAGCGTTGAAGACCGCGCTCGGGGACTAGCGGGGGATATCACCGGGGAGCTGTTTTTT
CSVEDRARGLAGDITGELFF
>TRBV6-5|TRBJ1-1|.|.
TGTGCCAGCAGTAAGGAGCTGAACACTGAAGCTTTCTTT
CASSKELNTEAFF
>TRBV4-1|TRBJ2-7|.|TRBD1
TGCGCCAGCAGCCAAGAGGACAGGAGCTACGAGCAGTACTTC
CASSQEDRSYEQYF
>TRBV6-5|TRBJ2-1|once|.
TGTGCCAGCAGTTTATGGGGAGATAATGAGCAGTTCTTC
CASSLWGDNEQFF
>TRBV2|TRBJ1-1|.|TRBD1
TGTGCCAGCAGCCACCCAGACAGGGGGGGGACTGAAGCTTTCTTT
CASSHPDRGGTEAFF
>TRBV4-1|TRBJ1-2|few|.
TGCGCCAGCAGCTCGGTAGACAGGATAAGCCATGGCTACACCTTC
CASSSVDRISHGYTF
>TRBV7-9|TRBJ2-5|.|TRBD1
TGTGCCAGCAGCTTAAGCCCCAGCAGGGGGCAAGAGACCCAGTACTTC
CASSLSPSRGQETQYF